This T cell receptor beta chain was observed in a study of T cells in Graves' hyperthyroidism and ophthalmopathy. Study outcomes and limitations: The model's output predicted ophthalmopathy at a median of about 6.5 months prior to onset.

In patients aged 18 to 65, hyperthyroidism was newly diagnosed, with duration under 2 months. Trimming stripped 0 bases from V and 1 base from J, with 6 bases between. CDR3 length: 14 residues. Germline-derived CDR1 and CDR2 are KGHSH and LQKENI. RNA transcripts yielded amplified TCR beta CDR3 regions. The primer set for the first-round RT-PCR of the TCR CDR3 was HTBI. TCRdb recomputed calls from the multiplex PCR reads with MiXCR, one row per CDR3 protein. The sample lists hundreds of thousands of distinct CDR3 sequences; approximately 14% were seen once. This clonotype was counted ten times or more. Its specificity is unknown.

The gene calls are TRBV18 and TRBJ2-5; D is possibly TRBD1 (5 bases). Sequenced: blood. This clonotype was obtained from a woman aged 18-35 years with Graves' hyperthyroidism. The CDR3 loop reads CASSPPGRQETQYF. The CDR3 bases are TGTGCCAGCTCACCACCGGGGCGCCAAGAGACCCAGTACTTC. The variable domain in full, with the rest retrieved from reference TRBV18 and TRBJ2-5, is NAGVMQNPRHLVRRRGQEARLRCSPMKGHSHVYWYRQLPEEGLKFMVYLQKENIIDESGMPKERFSAEFPKEGPSILRIQQVVRGDSAAYFCASSPPGRQETQYFGPGTRLLVL.